Here is one T cell receptor (beta chain) with its context. The data were obtained in a study of blood T cell repertoires in COVID-19. Study-level background: PBMCs, B-cell-depleted T cells, or T cells provided the cDNA or gDNA that made up the material.

Germline V gene data show CDR1 as SQVTM and CDR2 as ANQGSEA. CDR3 length equals 12 residues. Participants spanned ages roughly 18 to 90 years and resided in around 25 US areas. The recovered donors of Cohort 3 showed two negative PCRs, clearance, or symptom resolution. The method was immunoSEQ multiplex PCR; TCRdb's version includes in-frame clones alone and lacks a portion of them. This table has over 200,000 clones, around 85% appearing once. The chain combines TRBV29-1 with TRBJ2-2; 8 bases map to TRBD1. The sequencing sample was made of PBMCs or T cells enriched from blood (not recorded which). This clonotype originated in a woman aged 45 to 65 who had recovered from COVID-19. The chain's CDR3 is CSGQGDTGELFF. The CDR3 DNA reads TGCAGTGGACAGGGCGACACCGGGGAGCTGTTTTTT.